These 32 T cell receptor beta chains were all obtained from the same sample, sequenced in a study of T cells expressing NK-cell markers. After re-calling the 5' RACE reads, TCRdb lists one entry per CDR3 protein, DNA absent. The table for this sample gives some 150,000 distinct CDR3 sequences. Sequencing was performed on blood T cells: a sorted CD56 or NKG2C T cell subset, CD4+ or CD8+ T cells, or bulk PBMC T cells (not recorded which). The receptors come from a man younger than 35 in good health.

The CDR3 protein is CASSQAAGVGYEQYF. This rearrangement joins TRBV5-1 to TRBJ2-7; TCRdb designates TRBD2, a call that cannot be tested without DNA. The CDR3 is 15 residues long. Germline-derived CDR1 and CDR2 are SGHRS and YFSETQ.

The rearrangement links TRBV2 to TRBJ2-1; the TCRdb call, TRBD2, lacks DNA for checking. The germline V gene encodes CDR1 SNHLY and CDR2 FYNNEI. CDR3 size: 15 residues. CDR3 protein: CASSDGSGTNNEQFF.

V usage is TRBV3-1 and J usage is TRBJ1-5. The CDR3 extends over 12 amino acids. Looked up from germline, CDR1 is LGHDT and CDR2 is YNNKEL (reference sequence). CDR3 sequence reads: CASSHGNQPQHF.

CDR3 region: CSVPRGASSYEQYF. The genes are TRBV29-1 and TRBJ2-7; lacking DNA, the TRBD2 call made by TCRdb goes unchecked. The CDR3 sequence is 14 residues long. In germline, CDR1 is SQVTM, CDR2 ANQGSEA.

J is TRBJ2-3 and V is TRBV27; TCRdb gives TRBD2 as the D gene, but with no DNA this cannot be confirmed. The germline gives CDR1 MNHEY, CDR2 SMNVEV (reference sequence). The CDR3 spans 18 residues. CDR3 in amino acids: CASSLSLAGGDSTDTQYF.

This chain links TRBV10-3 with TRBJ2-1. Germline-derived CDR1 and CDR2 are ENHRY and SYGVKD. There are 13 residues in the CDR3. The CDR3 region is CAITAEGAGEQFF.

The rearrangement uses TRBV4-2 and TRBJ2-7. Per the germline V gene, CDR1 is LGHNA and CDR2 is YNFKEQ. The CDR3 totals 16 residues. CDR3 region: CASSQEFGSAAYEQYF.

V gene TRBV4-2 combines with J gene TRBJ2-7; TCRdb returns TRBD1, unconfirmable since there is no DNA. The CDR3 is 16 amino acids. CDR1 and CDR2 (germline): LGHNA, YNFKEQ. CDR3 sequence reads: CASSQALGTGTYEQYF.

The chain recombines TRBV12-3 or TRBV12-4 with TRBJ2-5. The CDR3 length is 13 residues. CDR3: CASSIAFMETQYF.

V is TRBV2 and J is TRBJ2-2; TCRdb designates TRBD1, a call that cannot be tested without DNA. The germline CDR1 and CDR2 sequences are SNHLY and FYNNEI. The CDR3 is 14 amino acids. This CDR3 is CASSEIGGTGELFF.

The chain employs TRBV28 and TRBJ2-2; without DNA, the TCRdb call of TRBD1 cannot be checked. The CDR3 length is 15 residues. Germline V CDR1 and CDR2: MDHEN, SYDVKM. The CDR3 reads CASSKGQGIAGELFF.

The chain is built from TRBV11-2 and TRBJ2-2. CDR3 size: 14 residues. Germline V gene data show CDR1 as SGHAT and CDR2 as FQNNGV. CDR3 loop: CASSLTESAGELFF.

V gene TRBV14 combines with J gene TRBJ2-7; TCRdb indicates TRBD1, and absent DNA this call remains unverified. Per germline, CDR1 SGHDN and CDR2 FVKESK. This CDR3 is built from 14 residues. The CDR3 here is CASSQIGRVIEQYF.

The CDR3 protein is CASRRGGGLEPQHF. The gene calls are TRBV6-1 and TRBJ1-5. Germline V gene lookup returns CDR1 MNHNS and CDR2 SASEGT. This CDR3 has 14 residues.

V and J are TRBV23-1 and TRBJ2-7; TCRdb's assignment of TRBD1 cannot be checked, as there is no DNA. TRBV23-1 is treated as an ORF (open reading frame) with a function not yet certain. CDR3 length: 11 residues. CDR3 region: CAIMTAYEQYF.

The chain employs TRBV5-6 and TRBJ2-1; the D call of TRBD1 rests on TCRdb alone, since no DNA is present to check it. CDR3 length: 17 amino acids. Looked up from germline, CDR1 is SGHDT and CDR2 is YYEEEE. The CDR3: CASSLTAGGLPYNEQFF.

The rearrangement links TRBV4-3 to TRBJ2-7; there is no DNA to check the TCRdb D call of TRBD1. Germline values: CDR1 LGHNA, CDR2 YSLEER. The CDR3 is 14 amino acids. CDR3 in amino acids: CASSLDRGTYEQYF.

The J gene is TRBJ2-7, the V gene TRBV11-1; the TRBD2 assignment by TCRdb is unverifiable without DNA. The length of the CDR3 is 18 residues. Looked up from germline, CDR1 is SGHAT and CDR2 is FQDESV (reference sequence). CDR3 in amino acids: CASSFSPASGGAHYEQYF.

The chain uses TRBV12-3 or TRBV12-4 and TRBJ2-3; there is no DNA to check the TCRdb D call of TRBD2. The CDR3 runs 17 residues. This chain's CDR3 is CASSLPPQRESTDTQYF.

This chain joins TRBV19 and TRBJ2-7; checking the TCRdb D call of TRBD1 is not possible without DNA. Germline CDR1 LNHDA, CDR2 SQIVND (reference sequence). The CDR3 sequence is 13 residues long. CDR3 in amino acids: CASSSGHLYEQYF.

The V and J genes are TRBV20-1 and TRBJ2-1; TCRdb proposes TRBD1, but this gene call is untestable without DNA. This CDR3 has 11 residues. In germline, CDR1 is DFQATT, CDR2 SNEGSKA (reference sequence). The CDR3 loop is CSAPPYNEQFF.

The rearrangement uses TRBV19 and TRBJ2-7; TCRdb returns TRBD2, unconfirmable since there is no DNA. The CDR3 totals 14 residues. Germline assignment: CDR1 LNHDA and CDR2 SQIVND (reference sequence). CDR3 sequence: CASSKLAAPYEQYF.

This sequence joins TRBV5-1 and TRBJ2-7; lacking DNA, the TRBD1 call made by TCRdb goes unchecked. Looked up from germline, CDR1 is SGHRS and CDR2 is YFSETQ. The CDR3 covers 12 residues. CDR3 residues: CASSTGPYEQYF.

J is TRBJ2-5 and V is TRBV7-9. This CDR3 contains 13 residues. CDR1 and CDR2 from the germline V gene are SEHNR and FQNEAQ (reference sequence). This CDR3 is CASSLAGWETQYF.

The gene calls are TRBV4-2 and TRBJ1-5; the D gene TCRdb calls, TRBD1, cannot be checked with no DNA. Germline assignment: CDR1 LGHNA and CDR2 YNFKEQ. The CDR3 has 15 residues. CDR3: CASSQAPGPNQPQHF.

This chain uses TRBV28 with TRBJ1-4; lacking DNA, the TRBD1 call made by TCRdb goes unchecked. The CDR3 sequence is 14 residues long. Per germline, CDR1 MDHEN and CDR2 SYDVKM. The CDR3 sequence: CASSLVDRGEKLFF. Full variable domain (rest looked up from reference TRBV28 and TRBJ1-4): DVKVTQSSRYLVKRTGEKVFLECVQDMDHENMFWYRQDPGLGLRLIYFSYDVKMKEKGDIPEGYSVSREKKERFSLILESASTNQTSMYLCASSLVDRGEKLFFGSGTQLSVL.

The rearrangement uses TRBV12-3 or TRBV12-4 and TRBJ2-1; TCRdb designates TRBD1, a call that cannot be tested without DNA. The CDR3 runs 17 residues. CDR3 residues: CASSDAGPLGSYNEQFF.

J is TRBJ2-4 and V is TRBV7-9. This CDR3 contains 14 residues. Germline V gene data show CDR1 as SEHNR and CDR2 as FQNEAQ (reference sequence). This CDR3 reads CASSGTGAKNIQYF.

CDR3 sequence reads: CASSEGLGGSPDTQYF. The chain recombines TRBV6-1 with TRBJ2-3; TCRdb designates TRBD1, a call that cannot be tested without DNA. The germline gives CDR1 MNHNS, CDR2 SASEGT. This CDR3 is 16 amino acids long.

The V gene is TRBV6-1, the J gene TRBJ2-1. This CDR3 contains 15 residues. CDR1 and CDR2 (germline): MNHNS, SASEGT. CDR3: CASSPVVGTYNEQFF.

The chain has TRBV2 and TRBJ2-2; lacking DNA, the TRBD2 call made by TCRdb goes unchecked. In germline, CDR1 is SNHLY, CDR2 FYNNEI. The CDR3 runs to 15 residues. The CDR3 is CASSEREGGTGELFF.

The J gene is TRBJ2-5, the V gene TRBV27; with no DNA, the TCRdb D assignment of TRBD1 cannot be verified. The CDR3 sequence is 14 residues long. Germline values: CDR1 MNHEY, CDR2 SMNVEV (reference sequence). The CDR3 sequence: CASSLISRGETQYF.